The present entry profiles one T cell receptor (beta chain) with its context. The antigen is undetermined. The data were taken from a study of vaccination and CD4 T cells after COVID-19. Study summary: Six males and four females constituted the convalescent cohort, two of whom were Hispanic. Post-vaccine sampling followed dose two by a median around 74 days (range 14 to 241).

The treatment was: roughly 10-day PBMC culture with coronavirus spike peptide pools or control peptides (ViraFEST assay). The germline CDR1 and CDR2 sequences are SGHNT and YENEEA. CDR3 size: 11 residues. Trimming took off 4 bases at V and 5 bases at J, with 2 bases between the two ends. The Oncomine TCR Beta short-read assay sequenced DNA from cultured CD4+ T cells. TCRdb reprocessed the PCR reads with MiXCR, giving one entry per CDR3 protein. The sample lists 15,000 to 25,000 distinct CDR3 sequences; roughly 50% were seen once. The source of this sequence is a human donor who had recovered from COVID-19. The sequencing sample was made of CD4+ T cells from blood, cultured in vitro. The chain joins TRBV11-3 to TRBJ2-2; unclear D gene. The CDR3 is CASSSTGELFF. The CDR3 DNA sequence: TGTGCCAGCAGCTCTACCGGGGAGCTGTTTTTT.